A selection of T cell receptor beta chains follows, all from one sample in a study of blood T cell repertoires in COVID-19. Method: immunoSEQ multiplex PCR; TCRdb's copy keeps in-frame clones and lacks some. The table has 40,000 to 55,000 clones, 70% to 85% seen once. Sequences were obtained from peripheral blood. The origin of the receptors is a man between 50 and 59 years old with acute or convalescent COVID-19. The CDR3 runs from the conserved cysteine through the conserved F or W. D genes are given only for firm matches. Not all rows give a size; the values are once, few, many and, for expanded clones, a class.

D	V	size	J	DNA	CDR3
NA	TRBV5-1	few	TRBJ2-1	TGCGCCAGCTCCATGAGGGGGGGGGATCATGAGCAGTTCTTC	CASSMRGGDHEQFF
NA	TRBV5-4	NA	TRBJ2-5	TGTGCCAGCAGCCCGGACCGACTAGTCGAGACCCAGTACTTC	CASSPDRLVETQYF
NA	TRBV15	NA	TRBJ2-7	TGTGCCACCAGCGGAACCAGGGGAAGCGAGCAGTACTTC	CATSGTRGSEQYF
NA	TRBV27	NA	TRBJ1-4	TGTGCCAGCCTGGGGCCTAATGAAAAACTGTTTTTT	CASLGPNEKLFF
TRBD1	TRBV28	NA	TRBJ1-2	TGTGCCAGCAGGCTAGGGACAGCTAACTATGGCTACACCTTC	CASRLGTANYGYTF
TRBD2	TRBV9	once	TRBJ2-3	TGTGCCAGCAGCGAGAGCGGGAGAGGACCAGATACGCAGTATTTT	CASSESGRGPDTQYF
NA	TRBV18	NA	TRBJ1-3	TGTGCCAGCTCACCACCGGCGGGGGCTAATGGAAACACCATATATTTT	CASSPPAGANGNTIYF
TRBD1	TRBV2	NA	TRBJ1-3	TGTGCCAGCAGTTCAGGGGGCTCTGGAAACACCATATATTTT	CASSSGGSGNTIYF
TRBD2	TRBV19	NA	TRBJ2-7	TGTGCCAGTAGTATAGAACTAGCGGGACCTATCTACGAGCAGTACTTC	CASSIELAGPIYEQYF
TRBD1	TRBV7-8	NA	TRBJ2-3	TGTGCCAGCAGCATCGGACAGGGTTTTGGCACAGATACGCAGTATTTT	CASSIGQGFGTDTQYF
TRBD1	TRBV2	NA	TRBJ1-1	TGTGCCAGCAGTGAAGCGATAGGACAGGTAGGCACTGAAGCTTTCTTT	CASSEAIGQVGTEAFF
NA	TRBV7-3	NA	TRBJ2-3	TGTGCCAGCAGGGGGACTGGCAACACAGATACGCAGTATTTT	CASRGTGNTDTQYF
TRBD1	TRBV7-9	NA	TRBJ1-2	TGTGCCAGCAGCTTGGCGCAGGGGGATGGCTACACCTTC	CASSLAQGDGYTF
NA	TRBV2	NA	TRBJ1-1	TGTGCCAGCAGATACCAGGGGAACACTGAAGCTTTCTTT	CASRYQGNTEAFF
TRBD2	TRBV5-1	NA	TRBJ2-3	TGCGCCAGCAGCTATTTACAGAGACGGGACTACACAGATACGCAGTATTTT	CASSYLQRRDYTDTQYF
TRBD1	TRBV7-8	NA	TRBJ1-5	TGTGCCAGCAGCATGGATGTATGGACAGGGGGCGATCAGCCCCAGCATTTT	CASSMDVWTGGDQPQHF
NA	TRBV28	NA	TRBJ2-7	TGTGCCAGCCGAGGGGGGGGAACCTACGAGCAGTACTTC	CASRGGGTYEQYF
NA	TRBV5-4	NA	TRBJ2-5	TGTGCCAGCAGGTCTAGCACCCACTCAATGGAGGAGACCCAGTACTTC	CASRSSTHSMEETQYF
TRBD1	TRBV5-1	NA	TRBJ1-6	TGCGCCAGCAGCTCGGGACAGAGCTCCTATAATTCACCCCTCCACTTT	CASSSGQSSYNSPLHF
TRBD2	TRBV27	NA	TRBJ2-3	TGTGCCAGCAGATTCTTAGCGGGAGAGGGGGATACGCAGTATTTT	CASRFLAGEGDTQYF
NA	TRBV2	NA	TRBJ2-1	TGTGCCAGTCCTACCGGGACTCAAAACAATGAGCAGTTCTTC	CASPTGTQNNEQFF
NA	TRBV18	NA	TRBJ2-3	TGTGCCAGCTCACCACCTTCACTCCCAGATACGCAGTATTTT	CASSPPSLPDTQYF
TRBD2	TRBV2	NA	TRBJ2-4	TGTGCCAGCAGTGTTACTAGCGGGGTAGGAAACATTCAGTACTTC	CASSVTSGVGNIQYF
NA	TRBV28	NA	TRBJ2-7	TGTGCCAGCACCAACCCAGGGACAGCGGGTTTCCACGAGCAGTACTTC	CASTNPGTAGFHEQYF
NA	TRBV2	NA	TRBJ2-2	TGTGCCAGCAGTGTTACCAGGGACACCGGGGAGCTGTTTTTT	CASSVTRDTGELFF
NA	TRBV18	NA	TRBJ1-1	TGTGCCAGTTCAACTGATACGAACACTGAAGCTTTCTTT	CASSTDTNTEAFF
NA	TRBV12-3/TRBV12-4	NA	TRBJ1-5	TGTGCCAGCAGTGGACAGAGCAATCAGCCCCAGCATTTT	CASSGQSNQPQHF
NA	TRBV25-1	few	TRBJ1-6	TGTGCCAGCAGTGATCTCGGAGGTTCACCCCTCCACTTT	CASSDLGGSPLHF
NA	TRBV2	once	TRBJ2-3	TGTGCCCTGAAGGGGTTCGGAGATACGCAGTATTTT	CALKGFGDTQYF
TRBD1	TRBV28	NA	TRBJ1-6	TGTGCCAGCAGTCCCTCCCAGGGGGCTTATTCACCCCTCCACTTT	CASSPSQGAYSPLHF
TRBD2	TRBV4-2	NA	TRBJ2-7	TGTGCCAGCAGCCAAGGGACTAGCGGGGGGGGTTACGAGCAGTACTTC	CASSQGTSGGGYEQYF
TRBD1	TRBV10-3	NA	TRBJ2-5	TGTGCCATCAGTGCCGACTCCGGGACAGGGCTCGAGACCCAGTACTTC	CAISADSGTGLETQYF
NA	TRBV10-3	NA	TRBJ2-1	TGTGCCATCAGTGAGTCGGGGGAGGTGTACAATGAGCAGTTCTTC	CAISESGEVYNEQFF
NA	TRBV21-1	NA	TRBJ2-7	TGTGCCAGCAGCAAAGAGGAGACTAGCGGGACCTACGAGCAGTACTTC	CASSKEETSGTYEQYF
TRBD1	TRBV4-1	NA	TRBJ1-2	TGCGCCAGCAGCCAAGGCCACTCAGGGGGAGGCTATGGCTACACCTTC	CASSQGHSGGGYGYTF
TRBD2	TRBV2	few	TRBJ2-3	TGTGCCAGCAGTGCTCGGGGGGGAGCTAGCACAGATACGCAGTATTTT	CASSARGGASTDTQYF
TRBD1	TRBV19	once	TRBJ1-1	TGTGCCAGTAGGGGAACGACAGGGGGGAACACTGAAGCTTTCTTT	CASRGTTGGNTEAFF
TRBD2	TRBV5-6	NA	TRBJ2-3	TGTGCCAGCAGCTTACGACTAGCGGGGGGGCTCTCAGATACGCAGTATTTT	CASSLRLAGGLSDTQYF
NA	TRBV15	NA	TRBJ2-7	TGTGCCACCAGCAGAGAATACCCCCTGGGGGGCTCCTACGAGCAGTACTTC	CATSREYPLGGSYEQYF
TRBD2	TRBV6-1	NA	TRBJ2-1	TGTGCCAGCAGTGAAGGACTAGCGGCCCACAATGAGCAGTTCTTC	CASSEGLAAHNEQFF
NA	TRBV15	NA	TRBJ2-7	TGTGCCACCAGCAGAGTTCAGACCTACGAGCAGTACTTC	CATSRVQTYEQYF
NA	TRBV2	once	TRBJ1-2	TGTGCCAGCAGTACAGCTTCTTATGGCTACACCTTC	CASSTASYGYTF
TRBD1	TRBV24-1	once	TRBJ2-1	TGTGCCACCAGTGATCTAGACAGGGAGAACAATGAGCAGTTCTTC	CATSDLDRENNEQFF
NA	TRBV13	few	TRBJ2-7	TGTGCCAGCAGCCAATCTTTGACAGAACCCGAGCAGTACTTC	CASSQSLTEPEQYF
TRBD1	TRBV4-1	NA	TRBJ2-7	TGCGCCAGCAGCACACGACAGGGTTGGGGCGAGCAGTACTTC	CASSTRQGWGEQYF
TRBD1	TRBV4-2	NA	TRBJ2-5	TGTGCCAGCAGCCCGACAGGGTACCAAGAGACCCAGTACTTC	CASSPTGYQETQYF
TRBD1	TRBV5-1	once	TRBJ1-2	TGCGCCAGCAGCTTCGGGACAGACCAAAACTATGGCTACACCTTC	CASSFGTDQNYGYTF
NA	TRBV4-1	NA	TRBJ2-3	TGCGCCAGCAGCCCGCCGGCAGATACGCAGTATTTT	CASSPPADTQYF
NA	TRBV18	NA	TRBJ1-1	TGTGCCAGCTCACCACTCGTCGGTCAGAACACTGAAGCTTTCTTT	CASSPLVGQNTEAFF
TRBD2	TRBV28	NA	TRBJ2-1	TGTGCCAGCAGGCCAACTAGGGGGACTAGCGGGAACAACAATGAGCAGTTCTTC	CASRPTRGTSGNNNEQFF
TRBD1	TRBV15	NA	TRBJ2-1	TGTGCCACCAGCAGAGAAACAGGGGCCTACAATGAGCAGTTCTTC	CATSRETGAYNEQFF
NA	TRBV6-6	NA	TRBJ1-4	TGTGCCAGCAGCCCGGATGAAAAACTGTTTTTT	CASSPDEKLFF
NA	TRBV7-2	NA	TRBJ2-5	TGTGCCAGCAGCACCACGTGGGGGCCCCAAGAGACCCAGTACTTC	CASSTTWGPQETQYF
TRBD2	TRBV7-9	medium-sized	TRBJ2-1	TGTGCCAGCAGCCGTATTCTACTAGCGGGACGTGAGCAGTTCTTC	CASSRILLAGREQFF
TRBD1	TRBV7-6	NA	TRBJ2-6	TGTGCCAGCAGCTCGACAGGGGCGTCTGGGGCCAACGTCCTGACTTTC	CASSSTGASGANVLTF